This T cell receptor beta chain originates from a study of T cell repertoires in cytomegalovirus infection. Study details: It can be stated that public TCR beta signatures indicated CMV infection as well as a matching HLA type. The study's findings and limits: Carriers of CMV plus the relevant HLA were identified by cumulative public TCR beta family frequency.

Germline CDR1 and CDR2: ENHRY and SYGVKD. V was pared by 3 bases and J by 5 bases, with 5 bases between. The CDR3 is 11 amino acids. As concerns this clonotype: Its antigen is currently unknown.

One entry per CDR3 protein, called by TCRdb with MiXCR from the reads. The repertoire holds fewer than 350,000 distinct CDR3 sequences, with 25% to 30% as singletons. This chain links TRBV10-3 with TRBJ2-7; the D is unclear. Here the sequenced sample was cultured PBMCs, taken from culture after CMV antigen stimulation. This TCR derives from a human donor in good health (CMV status not recorded). Some clones in this sample may be carry-over from other donors' samples. The CDR3 region has the DNA TGTGCCATCAGTGATGAGGACGAGCAGTACTTC. Amino acid sequence: CAISDEDEQYF.